This TCR beta chain was identified in a study of blood T cell repertoires in COVID-19. At the level of the study: The samples span acute and convalescent COVID-19 from the United States, Italy and Spain.

This CDR3 spans 16 amino acids. Germline CDR1 and CDR2: LGHDT and YNNKEL (reference sequence). Trimming pared 1 base from V and 7 bases from J, leaving 17 bases between. All enrollees were roughly 18 to 89 years old and from about two dozen US areas. In assigning cohorts, the study relied on participant-reported clinical history. A PCR-confirmed or clinician-diagnosed COVID-19 case had contacted exposed participants within 2 weeks of entry. Libraries were prepared by immunoSEQ multiplex PCR; TCRdb keeps only in-frame clonotypes and omits some of them. In the table there are 250,000 or so clones, 80% to 95% of which are singletons.

This chain joins TRBV3-1 (or the pseudogene TRBV3-2) and TRBJ2-1, with a possible D match to TRBD1 (6 bases). The sequence was obtained from a man in his forties who had been exposed to COVID-19. Source material: PBMCs or T cells enriched from blood (not recorded which). In DNA, the CDR3 is TGTGCCAGCAGCCAAGGAGCCAGGGGATGGCCAAATGAGCAGTTCTTC. Translated: CASSQGARGWPNEQFF.